This entry lists 27 T cell receptor beta chains sequenced from one sample in a study of tumor and adjacent non-tumor tissue in lung cancer. Three rounds of nested PCR, following a modified ARM-PCR protocol, produced the TCRbeta library. MiXCR, applied by TCRdb to the multiplex PCR reads, yields one record per CDR3 protein. The sample shows around 79,000 distinct CDR3 sequences, 55% to 75% of them seen only once. The template was RNA from unsorted bulk tissue. Specimen: lung tumor tissue. The receptor set was obtained from a woman aged 40 to 55 with non-small cell lung cancer.

A word on this clonotype: A much larger clone lies one base from this, so it may be a read error. The chain combines TRBV5-1 with TRBJ2-1; TRBD2 matches at 9 bases. CDR3 size: 13 residues. In germline, CDR1 is SGHRS, CDR2 YFSETQ. DNA for the CDR3: TGCGCCATCAGCTCACGACTAGCGGATGAGCAGTTCTTC. This translates into CAISSRLADEQFF.

As regards this clonotype: The conserved closing phenylalanine or tryptophan is absent in this CDR3, likely reflecting a read error. The rearrangement uses TRBV29-1 and TRBJ2-5; no reliable D call. The V end lost 7 bases, the J end lost 3 bases, and 12 bases lay between the germline ends. The CDR3 covers 12 residues. Germline values: CDR1 SQVTM, CDR2 ANQGSEA. CDR3 nucleotides: TGCAGCGAGGGCCCCCGGGAAGAGACCCAGTACTTA. Its translation: CSEGPREETQYL.

Regarding this clonotype: Here the CDR3 omits its conserved ending phenylalanine or tryptophan, so a read error is the likely source. The CDR3 nucleotides are TGTGCCAGCAGCTTGGGAGTAACAGGGCCGGGTACGCAGTATCTT. This gives the protein CASSLGVTGPGTQYL. This chain connects TRBV11-2 to TRBJ2-3; tentative D call: TRBD1 (6 bases). The CDR3 runs 15 residues. The germline gives CDR1 SGHAT, CDR2 FQNNGV. V gave up 3 bases and J gave up 8 bases, with 18 bases separating them.

The rearrangement joins TRBV19 to TRBJ2-1; 9 nucleotides align to TRBD2. This CDR3 spans 13 amino acids. V shed 10 bases, J shed 5 bases, and the junction held 6 bases outside the gene matches. Germline CDR1 LNHDA, CDR2 SQIVND (reference sequence). In DNA form, the CDR3 reads TGTGCCAATACTCTAGCGGGGCACAATGAGCAGTTCTTC. Protein sequence: CANTLAGHNEQFF.

This chain uses TRBV11-3 with TRBJ2-1; D perhaps matches TRBD2 (6 bases). V was cut by 5 bases and J by 10 bases, with 15 bases left in between. The CDR3 consists of 13 residues. Germline V gene data show CDR1 as SGHNT and CDR2 as YENEEA. The CDR3 is CASSPEGRGEQFF. The CDR3 DNA follows: TGTGCCAGCAGCCCGGAGGGCCGTGGGGAGCAGTTCTTC. The full variable domain, in which reference TRBV11-3 and TRBJ2-1 provide the parts outside the CDR3, is EAGVVQSPRYKIIEKKQPVAFWCNPISGHNTLYWYLQNLGQGPELLIRYENEEAVDDSQLPKDRFSAERLKGVDSTLKIQPAELGDSAVYLCASSPEGRGEQFFGPGTRLTVL.

A note on this clonotype: Since a much larger clone is just one base distant, this may be a read error. The chain links TRBV12-3 or TRBV12-4 to TRBJ2-5; D is undetermined. This CDR3 spans 14 amino acids. Trimming took off 8 bases at V and 5 bases at J, with 18 bases between the two ends. In DNA form, the CDR3 reads TGTGCCAGCTGCCCTTCCACATGGGTTGAGACCCAGTACTTC. It codes for CASCPSTWVETQYF.

A word on this clonotype: A much bigger clone sits one base away, suggesting this may be a read error. This sequence joins TRBV7-9 and TRBJ2-7; D perhaps matches TRBD2 (5 bases). In germline, CDR1 is SEHNR, CDR2 FQNEAQ (reference sequence). This CDR3 has 14 amino acids. CDR3: CTSSSGVTSYEQYF. Here the CDR3 DNA reads TGTACCAGCAGCTCCGGGGTTACCTCCTACGAGCAGTACTTC.

With regard to this clonotype: An end of the junction does not agree with germline; a read error may underlie this. The chain employs TRBV6-1 and TRBJ2-3; possibly TRBD2 for D (5 bases). Germline assignment: CDR1 MNHNS and CDR2 SASEGT. The CDR3 consists of 18 residues. The CDR3 loop is CASSERVRASLGTDTQYF. The CDR3 DNA is TGTGCCAGCAGTGAACGGGTGAGGGCAAGCCTCGGCACAGATACCCAGTATTTT.

Concerning this clonotype itself: One junction end disagrees with the germline gene, perhaps due to a read error. This sequence joins TRBV4-2 and TRBJ2-3; tentative D call: TRBD2 (6 bases). The CDR3 spans 14 residues. Per germline, CDR1 LGHNA and CDR2 YNFKEQ. This chain's CDR3 is CASSTSSATDKQYF. CDR3 sequence (DNA): TGCGCCAGCAGCACCTCTAGCGCTACAGATAAGCAGTATTTT.

The chain uses TRBV11-2 and TRBJ2-3; 7 bases fit TRBD2. The CDR3 runs 14 residues. V was pared by 7 bases and J by 6 bases, with 10 bases of the junction left unmatched. CDR1 SGHAT and CDR2 FQNNGV come from the germline V gene. The CDR3 bases are TGTGCCAGCAACCCTCTAGTGGGGGGGGATACGCAGTATTTT. Translated, it gives CASNPLVGGDTQYF. Full variable domain (remainder filled in from reference TRBV11-2 and TRBJ2-3): EAGVAQSPRYKIIEKRQSVAFWCNPISGHATLYWYQQILGQGPKLLIQFQNNGVVDDSQLPKDRFSAERLKGVDSTLKIQPAKLEDSAVYLCASNPLVGGDTQYFGPGTRLTVL.

Comment on this clonotype: Sequence at one end of the junction differs from germline and may be a read error. The chain joins TRBV6-5 to TRBJ1-4, with a possible D match to TRBD1 (5 bases). The CDR3 sequence is 15 residues long. Per germline, CDR1 MNHEY and CDR2 SVGAGI. CDR3 sequence reads: CASTYITGTNEKLFF. CDR3 DNA sequence: TGTGCCAGCACTTACATAACAGGAACTAATGAAAAACTGTTTTTT.

This chain connects TRBV11-1 to TRBJ2-7, with 10 bases matching TRBD1. Trimming at V came to 3 bases and at J to 2 bases, leaving 4 bases not matched to a gene. This CDR3 has 15 residues. Germline loops: CDR1 SGHAT, CDR2 FQDESV (reference sequence). In DNA form, the CDR3 reads TGTGCCAGCAGCTTCCGGGACAGGGGTCCCTACGAGCAGTACTTC. Its translation is CASSFRDRGPYEQYF.

In this sample, this clonotype turned up once. The rearrangement joins TRBV5-4 to TRBJ2-1; TRBD2 matches at 10 bases. The germline V gene encodes CDR1 SGHNT and CDR2 YYREEE (reference sequence). CDR3 length: 14 residues. CDR3 loop: CTCSLTSGDNEQFF. The CDR3 DNA reads as TGTACCTGCAGCTTAACTAGCGGGGACAATGAGCAGTTCTTC.

As to this clonotype: With a much larger clone just one base away, this may be a read error. The V and J genes are TRBV30 and TRBJ2-3, with D tentatively TRBD1 or TRBD2 (5 bases each). There are 14 residues in the CDR3. Germline assignment: CDR1 GTSNPN and CDR2 SVGIG (reference sequence). V was shortened by 4 bases and J by 0 bases, with 11 bases between the two germline ends. The chain's CDR3 is CAWNGEGSTDTQYF. The CDR3 coding sequence is TGTGCCTGGAATGGAGAGGGGAGCACAGATACGCAGTATTTT.

For this clonotype: At one end the junction does not follow the germline gene, possibly because of a read error. The rearrangement joins TRBV11-2 to TRBJ2-1; TRBD2 matches at 8 bases. Germline CDR1 SGHAT, CDR2 FQNNGV. CDR3 size: 15 residues. The CDR3 sequence is CANSPSLTSVHELFF. The CDR3 coding sequence is TGTGCCAACAGCCCATCTTTGACTAGCGTTCATGAGCTGTTCTTC. The full variable domain, in which reference TRBV11-2 and TRBJ2-1 provide the parts outside the CDR3, is EAGVAQSPRYKIIEKRQSVAFWCNPISGHATLYWYQQILGQGPKLLIQFQNNGVVDDSQLPKDRFSAERLKGVDSTLKIQPAKLEDSAVYLCANSPSLTSVHELFFGPGTRLTVL.

As regards this clonotype: The CDR3 does not end in the conserved phenylalanine or tryptophan, so this is likely a read error. This chain links TRBV6-2 or TRBV6-3 with TRBJ2-7; TRBD1 agrees at 7 bases. In germline, CDR1 is MNHEY, CDR2 SVGEGT. The CDR3 extends over 14 amino acids. V shed 6 bases, J shed 3 bases, and the junction held 8 bases outside the gene matches. Here the CDR3 reads CASRPLGTDYEQYL. CDR3 coding DNA: TGTGCCAGCAGGCCTCTTGGGACAGACTACGAGCAGTACTTA.

The chain has TRBV11-2 and TRBJ2-5; 7 bases are shared with TRBD1. Germline CDR1 reads SGHAT; CDR2 reads FQNNGV. The CDR3 runs to 17 residues. The CDR3 protein is CVSSLNLARGPQETQYF. The CDR3 DNA follows: TGTGTCAGTAGCTTAAATTTAGCGAGGGGGCCCCAAGAGACCCAGTACTTC.

The chain joins TRBV5-1 to TRBJ2-2; 10 nucleotides line up with TRBD2. CDR1 SGHRS and CDR2 YFSETQ come from the germline V gene. Losses at the gene ends were 0 bases for V and 0 bases for J; bases not matched to a gene: 5. This CDR3 region has 18 residues. CDR3 residues: CASSLVITSGANTGELFF. CDR3 coding DNA: TGCGCCAGCAGCTTGGTTATTACTAGCGGGGCGAACACCGGGGAGCTGTTTTTT.

DNA for the CDR3: TGCAGTGCTAGAGGAATAGGGGGGCAGGGAGATACGCAGCATTTT. Its translation: CSARGIGGQGDTQHF. The J gene is TRBJ2-3, the V gene TRBV20-1; a weak D match, TRBD1 (6 bases). Near its end, the DNA agrees better with TRBJ1-5, so the J call may be wrong. Per germline, CDR1 DFQATT and CDR2 SNEGSKA (reference sequence). The CDR3 loop spans 15 amino acids.

This sequence joins TRBV4-1 and TRBJ2-1; 11 bases match TRBD2. The V segment lost 3 bases and the J segment 6 bases; nucleotides outside the gene matches: 13. The CDR3 has 18 amino acids. Germline V gene lookup returns CDR1 MGHRA and CDR2 YSYEKL. This CDR3 reads CASSHEGRLAGNGNEQFF. The DNA of the CDR3 is TGCGCCAGCAGCCATGAGGGTAGACTAGCGGGAAATGGCAATGAGCAGTTCTTC.

V gene TRBV4-1 combines with J gene TRBJ1-4, with D possibly being TRBD1 (5 bases). The ends were cut back, 5 bases at V and 7 bases at J, with 14 bases in the middle. The CDR3 runs to 14 residues. The V gene's germline CDR1 is MGHRA and CDR2 YSYEKL. CDR3 nucleotides: TGCGCCAGCAGCTACTCAGGGTGGGCTGAAAAACTGTTTTTT. Its translation is CASSYSGWAEKLFF.

This clonotype was detected ten times or more. This chain connects TRBV5-1 to TRBJ2-5, with D perhaps TRBD1 (6 bases). The germline CDR1 and CDR2 sequences are SGHRS and YFSETQ. The length of the CDR3 is 14 residues. Trimming pared 4 bases from V and 5 bases from J, leaving 15 bases between. The CDR3 here is CASSMNRVQETQYF. The CDR3 DNA reads TGCGCCAGCAGCATGAACAGGGTACAGGAGACCCAGTACTTC.

As to this clonotype: In this CDR3 the conserved last residue, phenylalanine or tryptophan, is missing, so a read error is likely. This chain's CDR3 is CPSRYKTGQSETQYL. The CDR3 region has the DNA TGTCCCAGCCGATACAAAACCGGACAATCAGAGACCCAGTACCTC. The rearrangement joins TRBV11-2 to TRBJ2-5; a weak D match, TRBD1 (5 bases). Germline CDR1 SGHAT, CDR2 FQNNGV. The CDR3 is 15 amino acids.

This clonotype was counted at least ten times. The gene calls are TRBV5-1 and TRBJ2-1; D unresolved. This CDR3 spans 14 amino acids. V dropped 0 bases and J dropped 4 bases, with 8 bases sitting between them. The germline V gene has CDR1 SGHRS and CDR2 YFSETQ. DNA of the CDR3: TGCGCCAGCAGCTTGGCCGAAACATACAATGAGCAGTTCTTC. Encoded protein: CASSLAETYNEQFF.

V is TRBV12-3 or TRBV12-4 and J is TRBJ1-5; D not certain. The CDR3 spans 14 residues. V lost 8 bases to trimming and J lost 0 bases, with 11 bases between them. The CDR3 DNA reads TGTGCCAGCGGCCCACCCTATAGCAATCAGCCCCAGCATTTT. Translating gives CASGPPYSNQPQHF.

In regard to this clonotype: Just one base apart from a much larger clone, this may be a read error. V gene TRBV13 combines with J gene TRBJ2-7; 11 bases are shared with TRBD1. This CDR3 contains 13 residues. Germline V gene sequence: CDR1 PRHDT, CDR2 FYEKMQ (reference sequence). The DNA for the CDR3 is TGTGCCAGCAGCTCGGACAGGGGGCACGATCAGTACTTC. Amino acid sequence: CASSSDRGHDQYF.

A note on this clonotype: Since a much larger clone is just one base distant, this may be a read error. The rearrangement links TRBV20-1 to TRBJ2-3, with TRBD1 as a possible D gene (6 bases). This CDR3 comprises 14 residues. CDR1 DFQATT and CDR2 SNEGSKA come from the germline V gene (reference sequence). The V gene lost 6 bases and the J gene lost 1 base, with 14 bases spanning the gap. This chain's CDR3 is CSAIPRTGTDTQYF. The CDR3, as DNA: TGCAGTGCGATCCCCCGGACAGGCACAGATACGCAGTATTTT.